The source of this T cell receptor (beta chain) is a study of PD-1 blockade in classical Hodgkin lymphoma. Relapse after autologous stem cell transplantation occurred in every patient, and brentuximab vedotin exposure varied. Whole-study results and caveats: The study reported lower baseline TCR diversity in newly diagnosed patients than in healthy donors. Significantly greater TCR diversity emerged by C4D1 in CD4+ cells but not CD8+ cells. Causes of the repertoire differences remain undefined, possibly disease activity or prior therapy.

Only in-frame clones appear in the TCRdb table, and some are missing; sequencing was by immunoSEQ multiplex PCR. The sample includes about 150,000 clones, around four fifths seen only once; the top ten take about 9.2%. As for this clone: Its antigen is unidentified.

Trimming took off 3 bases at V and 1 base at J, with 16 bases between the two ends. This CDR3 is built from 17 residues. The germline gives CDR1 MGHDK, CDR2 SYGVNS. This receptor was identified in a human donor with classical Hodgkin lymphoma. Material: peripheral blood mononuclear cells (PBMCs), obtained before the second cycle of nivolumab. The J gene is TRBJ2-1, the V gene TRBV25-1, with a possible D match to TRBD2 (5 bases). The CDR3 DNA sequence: TGTGCCAGCAGTGAGGGAGAAGGACCATATTCCTACAATGAGCAGTTCTTC. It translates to CASSEGEGPYSYNEQFF.